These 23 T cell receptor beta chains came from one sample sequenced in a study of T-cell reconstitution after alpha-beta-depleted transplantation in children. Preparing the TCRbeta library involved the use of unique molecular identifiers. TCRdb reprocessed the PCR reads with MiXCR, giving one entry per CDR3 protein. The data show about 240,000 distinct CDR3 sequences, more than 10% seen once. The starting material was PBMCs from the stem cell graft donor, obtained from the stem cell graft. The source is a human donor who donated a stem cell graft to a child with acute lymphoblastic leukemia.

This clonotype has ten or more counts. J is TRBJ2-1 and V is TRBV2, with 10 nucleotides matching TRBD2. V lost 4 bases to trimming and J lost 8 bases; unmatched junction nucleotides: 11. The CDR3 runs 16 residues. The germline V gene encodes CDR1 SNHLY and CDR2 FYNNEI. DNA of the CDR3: TGTGCCAGCAGTGCGGAGCCTAGCGGGAGACGGGATGAGCAGTTCTTC. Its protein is CASSAEPSGRRDEQFF. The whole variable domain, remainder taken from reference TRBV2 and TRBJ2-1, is EPEVTQTPSHQVTQMGQEVILRCVPISNHLYFYWYRQILGQKVEFLVSFYNNEISEKSEIFDDQFSVERPDGSNFTLKIRSTKLEDSAMYFCASSAEPSGRRDEQFFGPGTRLTVL.

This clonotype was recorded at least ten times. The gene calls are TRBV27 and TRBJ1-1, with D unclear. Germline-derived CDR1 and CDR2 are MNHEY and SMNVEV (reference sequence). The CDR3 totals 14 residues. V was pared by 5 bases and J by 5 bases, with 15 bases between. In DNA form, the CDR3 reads TGTGCCAGCAGTCCCCCTTCGGGAGGGACTGAAGCTTTCTTT. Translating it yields CASSPPSGGTEAFF.

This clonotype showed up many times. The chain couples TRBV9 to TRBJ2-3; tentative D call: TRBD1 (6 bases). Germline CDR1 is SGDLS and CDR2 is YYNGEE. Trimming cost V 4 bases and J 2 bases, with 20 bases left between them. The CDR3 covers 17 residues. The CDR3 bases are TGTGCCAGCAGCCCTCGTGACCGTGGGGGACACACAGATACGCAGTATTTT. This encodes CASSPRDRGGHTDTQYF.

This chain's CDR3 is CAWGPGGLNQPQHF. The CDR3 nucleotides read TGTGCCTGGGGCCCAGGGGGCCTTAATCAGCCCCAGCATTTT. The genes are TRBV30 and TRBJ1-5; TRBD1 aligns across 8 bases. The J segment lost 4 bases and the V segment lost 5 bases, leaving 7 bases of the junction unmatched. In germline, CDR1 is GTSNPN, CDR2 SVGIG (reference sequence). The CDR3 sequence is 14 residues long.

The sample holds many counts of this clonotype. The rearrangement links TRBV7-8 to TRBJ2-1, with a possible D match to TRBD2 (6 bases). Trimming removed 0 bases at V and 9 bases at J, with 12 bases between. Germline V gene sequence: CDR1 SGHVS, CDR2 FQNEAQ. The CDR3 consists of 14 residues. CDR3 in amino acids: CASSLAPGVGEQFF. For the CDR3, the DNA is TGTGCCAGCAGCTTAGCTCCGGGGGTGGGTGAGCAGTTCTTC.

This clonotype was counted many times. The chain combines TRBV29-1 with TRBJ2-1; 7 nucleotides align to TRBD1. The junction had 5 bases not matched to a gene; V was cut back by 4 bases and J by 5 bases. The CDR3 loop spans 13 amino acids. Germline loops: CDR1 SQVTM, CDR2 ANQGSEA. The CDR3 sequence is CSVVWDSDNEQFF. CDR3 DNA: TGCAGCGTTGTATGGGACAGTGACAATGAGCAGTTCTTC.

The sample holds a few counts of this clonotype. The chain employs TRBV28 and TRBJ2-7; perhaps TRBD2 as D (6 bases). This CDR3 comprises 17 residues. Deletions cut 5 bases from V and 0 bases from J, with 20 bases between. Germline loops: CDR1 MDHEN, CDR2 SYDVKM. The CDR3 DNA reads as TGTGCCAGCAGTCCCTTAGGTGGAGGGCTGAGCTCCTACGAGCAGTACTTC. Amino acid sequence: CASSPLGGGLSSYEQYF.

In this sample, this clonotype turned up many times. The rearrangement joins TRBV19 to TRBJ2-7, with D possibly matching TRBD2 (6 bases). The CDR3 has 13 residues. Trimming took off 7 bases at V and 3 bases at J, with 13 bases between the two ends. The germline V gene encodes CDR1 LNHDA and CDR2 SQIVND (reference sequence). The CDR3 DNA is TGTGCCAGTACCCCTCGGGGGAGCTACGAGCAGTACTTC. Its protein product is CASTPRGSYEQYF.

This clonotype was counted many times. This CDR3 is CASSLGTDSSYEQYF. Here the CDR3 DNA reads TGCGCCAGCAGCTTGGGGACGGATAGCTCCTACGAGCAGTACTTC. The chain joins TRBV5-1 to TRBJ2-7; D not certain. The length of the CDR3 is 15 residues. Per germline, CDR1 SGHRS and CDR2 YFSETQ. V lost 0 bases, J lost 0 bases, and 10 bases lay in between. The entire variable domain, with the rest obtained from reference TRBV5-1 and TRBJ2-7, is as follows: KAGVTQTPRYLIKTRGQQVTLSCSPISGHRSVSWYQQTPGQGLQFLFEYFSETQRNKGNFPGRFSGRQFSNSRSEMNVSTLELGDSALYLCASSLGTDSSYEQYFGPGTRLTVT.

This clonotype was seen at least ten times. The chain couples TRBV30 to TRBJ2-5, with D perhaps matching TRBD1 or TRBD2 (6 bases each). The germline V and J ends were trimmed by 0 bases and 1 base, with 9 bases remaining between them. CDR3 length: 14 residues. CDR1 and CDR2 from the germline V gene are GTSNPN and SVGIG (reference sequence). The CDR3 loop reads CAWSVGGSQETQYF. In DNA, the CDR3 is TGTGCCTGGAGTGTAGGGGGGAGCCAAGAGACCCAGTACTTC.

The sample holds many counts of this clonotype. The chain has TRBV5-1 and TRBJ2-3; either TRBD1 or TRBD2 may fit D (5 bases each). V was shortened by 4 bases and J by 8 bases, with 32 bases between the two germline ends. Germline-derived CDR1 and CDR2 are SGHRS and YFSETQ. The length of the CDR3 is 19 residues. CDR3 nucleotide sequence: TGCGCCAGCAGCCGATCTCTGCTCCAACCGGGACCCACAACGGGTACGCAGTATTTT. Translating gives CASSRSLLQPGPTTGTQYF. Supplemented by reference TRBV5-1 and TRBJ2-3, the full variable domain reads KAGVTQTPRYLIKTRGQQVTLSCSPISGHRSVSWYQQTPGQGLQFLFEYFSETQRNKGNFPGRFSGRQFSNSRSEMNVSTLELGDSALYLCASSRSLLQPGPTTGTQYFGPGTRLTVL.

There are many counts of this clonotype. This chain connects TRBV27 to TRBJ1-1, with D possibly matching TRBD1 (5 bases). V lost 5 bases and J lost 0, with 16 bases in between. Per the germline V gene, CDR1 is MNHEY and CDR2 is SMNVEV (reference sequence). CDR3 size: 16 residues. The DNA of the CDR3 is TGTGCCAGCAGTGCCTCGGGACGGCTAATGAACACTGAAGCTTTCTTT. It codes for CASSASGRLMNTEAFF.

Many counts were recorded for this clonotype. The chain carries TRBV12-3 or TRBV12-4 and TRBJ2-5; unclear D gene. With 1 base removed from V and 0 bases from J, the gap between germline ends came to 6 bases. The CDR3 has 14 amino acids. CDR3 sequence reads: CASSLVGYQETQYF. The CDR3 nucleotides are TGTGCCAGCAGTTTAGTTGGGTACCAAGAGACCCAGTACTTC.

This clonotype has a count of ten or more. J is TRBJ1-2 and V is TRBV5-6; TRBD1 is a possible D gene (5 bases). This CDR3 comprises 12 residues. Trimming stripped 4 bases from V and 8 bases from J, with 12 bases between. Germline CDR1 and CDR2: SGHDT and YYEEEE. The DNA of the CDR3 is TGTGCCAGCAGCCGTGTCGAGGGGGGCTACACCTTC. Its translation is CASSRVEGGYTF.

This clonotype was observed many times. Here the CDR3 reads CASSTGGGTEAFF. Written as DNA, the CDR3 is TGTGCCAGCTCGACAGGGGGGGGCACTGAAGCTTTCTTT. This chain links TRBV9 with TRBJ1-1; 9 bases align to TRBD1. Per germline, CDR1 SGDLS and CDR2 YYNGEE. This CDR3 spans 13 amino acids. V lost 7 bases to trimming and J lost 4 bases; unmatched junction nucleotides: 5.

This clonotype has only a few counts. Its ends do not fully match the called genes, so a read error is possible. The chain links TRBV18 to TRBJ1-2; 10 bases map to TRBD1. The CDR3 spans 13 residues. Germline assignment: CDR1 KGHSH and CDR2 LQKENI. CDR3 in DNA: TGTGCCAGCAGCGGACAGGGGGACTATGGCTACGCCTTC. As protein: CASSGQGDYGYAF.

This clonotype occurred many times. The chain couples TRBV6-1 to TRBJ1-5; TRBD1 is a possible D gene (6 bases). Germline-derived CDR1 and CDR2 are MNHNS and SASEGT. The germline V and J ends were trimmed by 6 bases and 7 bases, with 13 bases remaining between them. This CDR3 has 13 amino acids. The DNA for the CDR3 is TGTGCCAGCAGCCCGCAGGGGATACAGCCCCAGCATTTT. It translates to CASSPQGIQPQHF.

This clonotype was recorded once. CDR3 coding DNA: TGTGCCAGCAGCGCCACGGGGGGAGTCTCCTACGAGCAGTACTTC. Translated, it gives CASSATGGVSYEQYF. The rearrangement links TRBV7-3 to TRBJ2-7; the match to TRBD2 covers 7 bases. V shed 5 bases and J 0 bases; nucleotides not matched to a gene: 7. The CDR3 spans 15 residues. CDR1 and CDR2 from the germline V gene are SGHTA and FQGTGA.

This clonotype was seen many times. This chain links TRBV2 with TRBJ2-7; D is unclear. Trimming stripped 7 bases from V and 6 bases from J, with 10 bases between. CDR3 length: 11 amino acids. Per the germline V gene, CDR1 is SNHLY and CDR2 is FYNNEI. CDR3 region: CASTSYLEQYF. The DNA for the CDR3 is TGTGCCAGCACGAGTTATCTCGAGCAGTACTTC. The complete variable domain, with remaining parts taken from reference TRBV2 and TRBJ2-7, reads EPEVTQTPSHQVTQMGQEVILRCVPISNHLYFYWYRQILGQKVEFLVSFYNNEISEKSEIFDDQFSVERPDGSNFTLKIRSTKLEDSAMYFCASTSYLEQYFGPGTRLTVT.

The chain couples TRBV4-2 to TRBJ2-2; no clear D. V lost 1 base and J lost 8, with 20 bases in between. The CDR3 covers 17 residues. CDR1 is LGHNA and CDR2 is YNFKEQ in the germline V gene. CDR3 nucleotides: TGTGCCAGCAGCCAAGGGCCAGTTGGAGTATCAGCGGGGGAGCTGTTTTTT. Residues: CASSQGPVGVSAGELFF.

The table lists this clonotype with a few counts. For the CDR3, the DNA is TGTGCCAGCAGTCGGGGCGCGGACTATGGCTACACCTTC. Protein product: CASSRGADYGYTF. V is TRBV12-3 or TRBV12-4 and J is TRBJ1-2; D is possibly TRBD1 (5 bases). The CDR3 runs to 13 residues. V gave up 5 bases and J gave up 3 bases, with 10 bases separating them.

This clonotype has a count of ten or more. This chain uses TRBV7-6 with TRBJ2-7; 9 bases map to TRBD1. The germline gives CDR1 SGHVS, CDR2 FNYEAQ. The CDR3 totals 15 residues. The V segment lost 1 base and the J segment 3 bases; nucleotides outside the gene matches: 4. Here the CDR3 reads CASSLDRGRVYEQYF. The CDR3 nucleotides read TGTGCCAGCAGCTTAGACAGGGGGCGCGTCTACGAGCAGTACTTC. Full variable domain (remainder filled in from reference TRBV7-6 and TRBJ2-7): GAGVSQSPRYKVTKRGQDVALRCDPISGHVSLYWYRQALGQGPEFLTYFNYEAQQDKSGLPNDRFSAERPEGSISTLTIQRTEQRDSAMYRCASSLDRGRVYEQYFGPGTRLTVT.

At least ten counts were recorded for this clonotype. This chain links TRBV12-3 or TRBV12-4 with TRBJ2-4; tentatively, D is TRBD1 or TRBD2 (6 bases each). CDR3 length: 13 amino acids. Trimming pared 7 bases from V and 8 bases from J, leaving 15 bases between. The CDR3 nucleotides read TGTGCCAGCACTTCACAGGGACTGGACATTCAGTACTTC. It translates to CASTSQGLDIQYF.